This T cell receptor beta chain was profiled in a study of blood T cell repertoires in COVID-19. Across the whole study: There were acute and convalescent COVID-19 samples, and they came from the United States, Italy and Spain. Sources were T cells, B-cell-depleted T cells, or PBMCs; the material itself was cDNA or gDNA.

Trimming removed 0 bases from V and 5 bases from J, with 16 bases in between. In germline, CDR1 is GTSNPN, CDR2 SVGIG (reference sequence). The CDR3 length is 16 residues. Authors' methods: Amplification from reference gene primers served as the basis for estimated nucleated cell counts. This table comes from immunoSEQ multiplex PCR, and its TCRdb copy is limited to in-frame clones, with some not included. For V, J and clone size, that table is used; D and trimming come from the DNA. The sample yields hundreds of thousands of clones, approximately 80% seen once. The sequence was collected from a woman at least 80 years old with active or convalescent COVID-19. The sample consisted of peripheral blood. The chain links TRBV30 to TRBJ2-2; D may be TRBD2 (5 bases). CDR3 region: CAWSVRGSRITGELFF. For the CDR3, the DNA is TGTGCCTGGAGTGTACGGGGTAGCCGGATTACCGGGGAGCTGTTTTTT.